Included here is one T cell receptor beta chain sequence, with context. No antigen is known for it. It has no much larger one-base neighbor in the sample; base qualities were not kept. The trial excluded patients who had a history of autoimmune disease or were on systemic immunosuppression. Peripheral blood for TCR sequencing was collected from all dose cohorts at baseline, on cycle 4 day 1, and on cycle 7 day 1. Samples came from an open-label, multicenter, first-in-human phase I dose-escalation trial of ivuxolimab. The trial enrolled adults with locally advanced or metastatic head and neck squamous cell, hepatocellular, melanoma or renal cell carcinoma. CD4+ and CD8+ T cells were sorted separately from peripheral blood before TCR sequencing. This sample stems from a study of OX40 agonist ivuxolimab in advanced cancers. Regarding the research as a whole: Ivuxolimab, which targeted the costimulatory receptor OX40 (CD134), was an agonistic, fully human IgG2 monoclonal antibody. The dose-escalation cohort was 82.7% male with a mean age of around 62 years, ranging from roughly 20 to 80. Peripheral TCRbeta sequencing aimed to test whether ivuxolimab altered TCR sequence diversity and caused clonal T-cell expansion. Prior anti-PD-1, anti-PD-L1 or anti-CTLA-4 therapy was permitted, and checkpoint inhibitors had been received by 40% to 50% of dose-escalation patients. Intravenous ivuxolimab was administered to patients every 2 weeks at six dose levels: 0.01, 0.1, 0.3, 1.5, 3 and 10 mg/kg. Of the roughly 52 patients in dose escalation, about 20 had hepatocellular carcinoma, around 15 had melanoma, 9 had renal cell carcinoma and 9 had head and neck cancer. The monotherapy dose-escalation portion (N = 52 patients) of the phase I ivuxolimab trial is reported in the paper. Partial responses occurred in three dose-escalation patients, of whom one had hepatocellular carcinoma and two had cutaneous melanoma.

Results the study describes overall, beyond this receptor: Low levels of normalized T-cell clonal expansion were also seen in some nonresponding patients. At doses of 0.1 to 3.0 mg/kg, clonal expansion of both CD4+ and CD8+ blood T cells was observed from baseline to week 6. After ivuxolimab, expanded clones were on average more numerous among CD8+ T cells than among CD4+ T cells. Partial responders in the 0.1-3.0 mg/kg groups had among the lowest normalized peripheral clonal expansion, especially among CD8+ T cells. The antigen specificity of the peripheral T cells that underwent clonal expansion was not determined.

The germline ends are 6 bases apart after V is trimmed by 0 bases and J by 2 bases. From a lookup of the germline V gene, CDR1 and CDR2 are SGHRS and YFSETQ. The CDR3 runs 14 amino acids, cysteine and phenylalanine included. Only the CDR3 DNA stays, 42 bases, in frame from base 1. Genomic DNA was extracted from sorted cells for sequencing of the TCRbeta CDR3 region. The immunoSEQ Assay was used for sequencing of TCRbeta CDR3 regions. TCRdb took this table from immuneACCESS and kept in-frame rearrangements with V and J called. Such tables lack part of the clones; where checked against another copy, unresolved V genes explain under half of the gap, and the rest is unexplained. Present in this sample are roughly 86,000 clones, around 86% of which were seen just once. The ten largest account for approximately 1.9% of the sample.

This receptor chain uses TRBV5-1 and TRBJ1-5; there is no confident call for the D gene. The receptor comes from an adult with an advanced solid tumor such as melanoma, head and neck, liver or kidney cancer. The sequenced sample was CD4+ or CD8+ T cells sorted from blood, obtained in a trial of the OX40 agonist ivuxolimab. The bases are TGCGCCAGCAGCTTGGGACGGGGCAATCAGCCCCAGCATTTT. This translates into CASSLGRGNQPQHF.